This T cell receptor beta chain was identified during a study of molecular identifiers for immune sequencing clone quantification. General study findings and limits: Clones that had above 20 RNA copies took up over 98% of effector molecules but under 1% in naive cells.

In germline, CDR1 is SGHDT, CDR2 YYEEEE. This CDR3 comprises 16 residues. Trimming removed 0 bases from V and 1 base from J, with 11 bases in between. Generation of bulk TCR libraries relied on previously described methods and listed TCR primers. In TCRdb, the PCR reads were re-called with MiXCR into one record per CDR3 protein. The top ten clones hold around 0.7% of a sample with about 320,000 distinct CDR3 sequences, roughly 23% of them seen once. Note on this clonotype: Its antigen is as yet unknown.

This chain joins TRBV5-6 and TRBJ2-4; D is unclear. The sequence was collected from a human donor in good health. Some libraries in this study had Jurkat cell RNA spiked in. The specimen was naive CD8+ T cells from blood, with Jurkat cell RNA spiked in. Subset indicated: FACS-sorted CD8+CD4-CCR7+CD45RA+ naive T cells. CDR3 region: CASSLADLGAKNIQYF. The DNA of the CDR3 is TGTGCCAGCAGCTTGGCAGACTTAGGGGCCAAAAACATTCAGTACTTC.